The rows below give T cell receptor beta chains drawn from one sample of a study of cytomegalovirus exposure and HLA in healthy donors. Using immunoSEQ multiplex PCR, the repertoire was profiled, and TCRdb retains in-frame clones only, with some absent. The sample lists about 160,000 clones, around 69% seen once, with over 1.1% in the top ten. Sample: PBMCs. These receptors all come from a man aged 60 to 69 in good health and CMV-seronegative. Each CDR3 is given with its conserved first and last residue. Fields, in order: V gene, J gene, CDR3 protein.

v_call: TRBV30; j_call: TRBJ1-2; cdr3_aa: CAWRDTGGYGYTF
v_call: TRBV6-5; j_call: TRBJ2-5; cdr3_aa: CASTFSANQETQYF
v_call: TRBV5-5; j_call: TRBJ1-2; cdr3_aa: CASSLGTDSYGYTF
v_call: TRBV11-2; j_call: TRBJ2-5; cdr3_aa: CASSLFRGEETQYF
v_call: TRBV2; j_call: TRBJ2-7; cdr3_aa: CASNTGLAYEQYF
v_call: TRBV28; j_call: TRBJ2-1; cdr3_aa: CASSSGQNEQFF
v_call: TRBV2; j_call: TRBJ1-2; cdr3_aa: CASSVDRQYGYTF
v_call: TRBV19; j_call: TRBJ2-5; cdr3_aa: CASTPDRGQETQYF
v_call: TRBV28; j_call: TRBJ2-7; cdr3_aa: CASSSRPYEQYF
v_call: TRBV12-2; j_call: TRBJ2-7; cdr3_aa: CASRFGLAGGEQYF
v_call: TRBV9; j_call: TRBJ1-6; cdr3_aa: CASSSGQGRDSPLHF
v_call: TRBV7-9; j_call: TRBJ1-2; cdr3_aa: CSSSRTDGYTF
v_call: TRBV28; j_call: TRBJ2-7; cdr3_aa: CASSLYRGEEQYF
v_call: TRBV5-6; j_call: TRBJ2-6; cdr3_aa: CASSVTRQISGANVLTF
v_call: TRBV28; j_call: TRBJ1-2; cdr3_aa: CASHEGVDGYTF
v_call: TRBV7-9; j_call: TRBJ1-4; cdr3_aa: CASSFAGFGEKLFF
v_call: TRBV2; j_call: TRBJ2-5; cdr3_aa: CASSELLAGETQYF
v_call: TRBV5-1; j_call: TRBJ2-3; cdr3_aa: CASSLGQFSTDTQYF
v_call: TRBV19; j_call: TRBJ2-6; cdr3_aa: CASSTPRLAGEGGANVLTF
v_call: TRBV7-6; j_call: TRBJ2-3; cdr3_aa: CASSFTGGGLDTQYF